This record looks at one T cell receptor beta chain sequence and its context. Its antigen is undetermined. The CDR3 sequence is 15 residues long. Germline CDR1 reads KGHSH; CDR2 reads LQKENI. The V end was cut by 4 bases, the J end by 0 bases, with 13 bases between. Primers: 60 Vbeta forward and 13 Jbeta reverse. The protocol was immunoSEQ multiplex PCR, while the TCRdb copy is restricted to in-frame clones and leaves out a portion. The data contain 200,000 to 250,000 clones, less than 85% of them singletons. This entry comes from a study of cytomegalovirus exposure and HLA in healthy donors. The study, taken as a whole, reports: Sequencing depth across donors, presence/absence analyses assumed, was roughly uniform. TCR beta V segments were, for the most part, productive about 90% or about 30% of the time in an earlier analysis. Association of a missense DCLRE1C variant with TCR beta V- and J-gene trimming was reported in a later analysis. Investigators reported 150 to 200 TCR beta chains as tied to cytomegalovirus.

The chain is built from TRBV18 and TRBJ2-7; D is unclear. The sample was PBMCs. The clonotype was recovered from a man younger than 35 in good health and CMV-seronegative. The CDR3 sequence: CASSLELQSSYEQYF. The CDR3 DNA reads TGTGCCAGCTCACTAGAATTACAGAGCTCCTACGAGCAGTACTTC.